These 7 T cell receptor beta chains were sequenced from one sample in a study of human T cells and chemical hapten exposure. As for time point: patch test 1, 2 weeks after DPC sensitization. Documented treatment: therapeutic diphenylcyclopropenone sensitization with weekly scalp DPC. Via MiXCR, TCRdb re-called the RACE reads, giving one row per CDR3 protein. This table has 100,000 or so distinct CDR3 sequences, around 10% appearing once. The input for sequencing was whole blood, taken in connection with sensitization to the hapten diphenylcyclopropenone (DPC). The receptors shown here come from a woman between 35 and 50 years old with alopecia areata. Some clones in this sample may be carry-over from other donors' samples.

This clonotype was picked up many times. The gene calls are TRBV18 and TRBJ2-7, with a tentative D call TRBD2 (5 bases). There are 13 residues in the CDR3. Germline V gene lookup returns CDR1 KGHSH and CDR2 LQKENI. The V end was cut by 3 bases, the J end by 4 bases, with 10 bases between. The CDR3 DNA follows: TGTGCCAGCTCACCCGGGATGCCTTACGAGCAGTACTTC. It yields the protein CASSPGMPYEQYF.

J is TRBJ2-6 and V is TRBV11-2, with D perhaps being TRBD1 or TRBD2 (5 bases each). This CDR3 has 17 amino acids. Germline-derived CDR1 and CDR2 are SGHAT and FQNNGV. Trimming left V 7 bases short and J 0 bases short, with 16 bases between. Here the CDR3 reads CASTGKGTNSGANVLTF. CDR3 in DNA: TGTGCCAGCACCGGCAAGGGGACGAACTCTGGGGCCAACGTCCTGACTTTC.

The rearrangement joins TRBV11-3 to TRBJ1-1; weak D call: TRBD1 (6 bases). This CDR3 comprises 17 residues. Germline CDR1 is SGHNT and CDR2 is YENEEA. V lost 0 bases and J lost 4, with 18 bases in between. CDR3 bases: TGTGCCAGCAGCTTAGATCTTGGAGGGACCAGGGGCACTGAAGCTTTCTTT. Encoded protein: CASSLDLGGTRGTEAFF.

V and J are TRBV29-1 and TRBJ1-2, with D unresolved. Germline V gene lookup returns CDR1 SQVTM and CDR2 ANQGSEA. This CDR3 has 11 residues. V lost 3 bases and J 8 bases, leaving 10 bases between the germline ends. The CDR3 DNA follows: TGCAGCGTTGATAGACCTCTGGGCTACACCTTC. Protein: CSVDRPLGYTF.

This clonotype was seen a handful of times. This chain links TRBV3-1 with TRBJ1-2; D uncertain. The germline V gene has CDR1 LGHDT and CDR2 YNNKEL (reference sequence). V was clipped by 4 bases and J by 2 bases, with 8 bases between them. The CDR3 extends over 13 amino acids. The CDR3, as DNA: TGTGCCAGCAGCCTCAGACAAAACTATGGCTACACCTTC. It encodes CASSLRQNYGYTF. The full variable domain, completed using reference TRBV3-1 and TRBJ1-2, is DTAVSQTPKYLVTQMGNDKSIKCEQNLGHDTMYWYKQDSKKFLKIMFSYNNKELIINETVPNRFSPKSPDKAHLNLHINSLELGDSAVYFCASSLRQNYGYTFGSGTRLTVV.

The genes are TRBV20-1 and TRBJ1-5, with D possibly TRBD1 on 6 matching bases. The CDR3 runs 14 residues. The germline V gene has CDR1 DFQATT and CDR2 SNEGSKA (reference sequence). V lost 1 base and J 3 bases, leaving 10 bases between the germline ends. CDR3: CSARGRGLNQPQHF. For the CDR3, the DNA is TGCAGTGCTAGAGGCAGGGGCCTCAATCAGCCCCAGCATTTT.

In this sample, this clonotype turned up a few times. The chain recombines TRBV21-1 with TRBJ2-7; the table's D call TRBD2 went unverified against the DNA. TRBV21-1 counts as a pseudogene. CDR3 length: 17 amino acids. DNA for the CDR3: TGTGCCAGCAGCAAAGAGGTCCCTAGCGGGAGCGGCTACGAGCAGTACTTC. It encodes CASSKEVPSGSGYEQYF.